This T cell receptor beta chain emerged from a study of blood T cells in healthy people across ages (dated by TCRdb to the mid-2010s). Background for the entire study: In model experiments, template switching captured about one uniquely barcoded TCR beta cDNA molecule for every two T cells. To track age-related changes in TCR beta repertoire diversity, the study relied on deep sequencing normalized with unique cDNA molecular identifiers. To avoid experimental bias, donors of different ages were distributed randomly across sequencing lanes. Using the same blood draw, the study looked at two additional independent replicas of 1 million unique cDNA reads for two donors, one aged 18 to 30 and the other aged 80 or older. The donors were split into four age groups: young (average about 16 years), middle-aged (39), aged (around 67) and long-lived (roughly 88).

The method behind the library was 5' RACE. This sample was sequenced with an Illumina HiSeq 2500. The second PCR ran for roughly 7 to 11 cycles and used a J-beta primer mix along with a sample-barcoded 5' primer. A unique molecular identifier was introduced onto each TCR beta cDNA molecule by a template-switch 5' adaptor carrying 12 random nucleotides. At least 2.5 million CDR3-containing paired-end reads were obtained from each sample. All of the RNA was converted into first-strand cDNA using the Mint cDNA synthesis kit, with a TRBC-specific oligonucleotide serving as the primer. After uracil-DNA glycosylase treatment, a first 18-cycle PCR used universal primers M1SS and BC2_uni_R on all cDNA. As for how the authors treated the data: For normalization, 1 million high-quality reads, each with a distinct molecular identifier, were randomly selected from each sample. Reads with shared molecular identifiers were discarded instead of being binned into consensus sequences. MiTCR, set to a Q25 quality threshold and the strictest error-elimination algorithm, was used for CDR3 identification, clonotype clustering and error correction. A nonparametric unseen species model using Euler transformation provided a lower-bound estimate of total TCR beta diversity. TCRdb reanalyzed the raw reads on its own, using fastp at Q25 for trimming and MiXCR for clone calling, and kept in-frame beta chains. One record per CDR3 amino acid sequence lists the most common genes and DNA. TCRdb, not the original authors, processed these V and J calls. In this sample the table shows more than 650,000 distinct CDR3 sequences, about 48% of which occur a single time. Clones ranked in the top ten supply approximately 40% of the sample.

Per the germline V gene (reference sequence), LNHNV is the CDR1 and YYDKDF is the CDR2. The CDR3, from cysteine to phenylalanine, totals 15 residues. Here the CDR3 DNA is all that survives: 45 bases in frame from base 1. Overall results and qualifications from the work: Because the CMV infection status of the donors was unknown, age-related changes in expanded clonotypes may potentially have been confounded. As age increased, observed TCR beta diversity per million T cells dropped in a roughly linear way, and a significant reduction was already evident by age 40. The long-lived group showed more naive CD4+ T cells, fewer expanded clones and increased TCR diversity than the aged group, suggesting age selection. Total diversity estimates from one million sequenced T cells were considered lower bounds and underestimates. The percentage of naive T cells measured by flow cytometry correlated strongly with observed TCR beta diversity. Since profiling was done on bulk unsorted PBMCs, naive and antigen-experienced compartments could not be conclusively compared.

As regards this clonotype: Its antigen remains undetermined. Base qualities are not provided; no much larger clone lies one nucleotide away.

The roughly 38 donors, aged about 6 to 95 years, were systemically healthy Caucasian individuals from Russia. Approximately 10 milliliters of peripheral blood were collected from each donor into EDTA-treated Vacutainer tubes. Ficoll-Paque density-gradient centrifugation was used to isolate PBMCs, with at least 6 million per sample. Total RNA, at least 6 micrograms per sample, was extracted from PBMCs with Trizol reagent. For every donor, flow cytometry on a PBMC aliquot measured the percentage of naive CD45RAhigh/CD27high T cells. The sequence is built from TRBV15 and TRBJ2-4, and possibly TRBD1, on 5 matching bases. The J call is uncertain, as TRBJ2-7 better fits the DNA end. The sequence was collected from a man older than 75 in good health. Sequencing was carried out using blood. The CDR3 in this case is CATSHPITGFYEQYF. The DNA reads TGTGCCACCAGCCACCCGATCACAGGTTTCTACGAGCAGTACTTC.